This T cell receptor (beta chain) appears in the sequencing data of a study of blood T cell repertoires in COVID-19. The wider study: PBMCs, B-cell-depleted T cells, or T cells provided the cDNA or gDNA that made up the material.

Patients from Seattle were sampled longitudinally, starting during active infection. Authors' data handling: Estimation of nucleated cell counts was performed using reference gene primer amplification. The protocol was immunoSEQ multiplex PCR, while the TCRdb copy is restricted to in-frame clones and leaves out a portion. The DNA was the basis for D and trimming; V, J and clone size are from that table. The profile shows a few hundred thousand clones, 80% to 90% of them singletons. The TCR originated in a woman aged 55-70 years with COVID-19, enrolled during active disease. The sequencing sample was made of peripheral blood.

CDR3 amino acids: CASSSAIQGEDYGYTF. Written as DNA, the CDR3 is TGTGCCAGCAGCTCTGCAATACAGGGCGAGGACTATGGCTACACCTTC. The chain is built from TRBV6-2 or TRBV6-3 and TRBJ1-2, with a possible D match to TRBD1 (6 bases). V lost 6 bases and J lost 3, with 20 bases in between. This CDR3 has 16 residues. Germline loops: CDR1 MNHEY, CDR2 SVGEGT.